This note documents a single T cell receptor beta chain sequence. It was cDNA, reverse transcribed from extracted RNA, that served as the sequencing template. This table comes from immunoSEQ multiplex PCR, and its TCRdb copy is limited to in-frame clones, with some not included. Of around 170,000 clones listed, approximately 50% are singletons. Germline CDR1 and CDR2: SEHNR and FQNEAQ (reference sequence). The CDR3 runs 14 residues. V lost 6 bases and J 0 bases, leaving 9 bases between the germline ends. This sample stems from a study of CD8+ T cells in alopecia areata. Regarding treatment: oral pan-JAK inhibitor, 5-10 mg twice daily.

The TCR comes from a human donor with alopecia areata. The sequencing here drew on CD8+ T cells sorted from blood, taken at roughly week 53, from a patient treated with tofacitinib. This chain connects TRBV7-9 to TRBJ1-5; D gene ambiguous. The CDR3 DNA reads TGTGCCAGCAGTGCAGGAGGTAGCAATCAGCCCCAGCATTTT. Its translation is CASSAGGSNQPQHF.